This entry lists 5 T cell receptor beta chains sequenced from one sample in a study of T cells in Graves' hyperthyroidism and ophthalmopathy. Researchers took RNA transcripts and amplified the TCR beta CDR3 regions from them. HTBI primers were employed in a first-round RT-PCR of the TCR CDR3. From the multiplex PCR reads, TCRdb called clonotypes with MiXCR, one entry per CDR3 protein. The sample shows around 270,000 distinct CDR3 sequences, roughly 18% of them seen only once. Sequenced input: blood. All receptors derive from a man aged 45-65 years with Graves' ophthalmopathy.

The chain recombines TRBV7-9 with TRBJ1-2, with a possible D match to TRBD1 (5 bases). Per the germline V gene, CDR1 is SEHNR and CDR2 is FQNEAQ (reference sequence). The CDR3 contains 13 residues. Trimming left V 4 bases short and J 6 bases short, with 12 bases between. The CDR3: CASSWDGGDGYTF. In DNA, the CDR3 is TGTGCCAGCAGCTGGGACGGCGGGGATGGCTACACCTTC.

The rearrangement uses TRBV28 and TRBJ2-4; a possible D gene is TRBD2 (5 bases). V was pared by 5 bases and J by 5 bases, with 16 bases between. The germline gives CDR1 MDHEN, CDR2 SYDVKM. There are 15 residues in the CDR3. CDR3 nucleotide sequence: TGTGCCAGCAGTGAAAAAAGAGGGAAACAAAACATTCAGTACTTC. Protein sequence: CASSEKRGKQNIQYF.

This chain uses TRBV6-1 with TRBJ2-3; no clear D gene. CDR3 length equals 14 residues. Per the germline V gene, CDR1 is MNHNS and CDR2 is SASEGT. Trimming shortened V by 6 bases and J by 1 base, and 11 bases separated the two germline ends. CDR3 nucleotide sequence: TGTGCCAGCAGAGGAACAGTTGGCACAGATACGCAGTATTTT. This translates into CASRGTVGTDTQYF.

A word on this clonotype: Since a much larger clone is just one base distant, this may be a read error. The rearrangement uses TRBV28 and TRBJ2-5, with 9 bases fitting TRBD1. The CDR3 contains 16 residues. CDR1 MDHEN and CDR2 SYDVKM come from the germline V gene. In DNA form, the CDR3 reads TGTCCCAGCAGTTCAAGGACAGGGGTCCTGCGGGAGACCCAGTACTTC. As protein: CPSSSRTGVLRETQYF.

This clonotype was detected many times. The chain recombines TRBV7-2 with TRBJ1-2; D is unresolved. V dropped 4 bases and J dropped 0 bases, with 12 bases sitting between them. Germline V gives CDR1 SGHTA, CDR2 FQGNSA. The CDR3 runs 15 residues. As DNA, the CDR3 is TGTGCCAGCAGCTCCCGACGGGGTTCTAACTATGGCTACACCTTC. This translates into CASSSRRGSNYGYTF.